This TCR beta chain was sequenced during a study of cytomegalovirus exposure and HLA in healthy donors. Unmatched junction bases numbered 4, after V lost 1 base and J lost 3 bases. CDR1 MGHRA and CDR2 YSYEKL come from the germline V gene. The CDR3 spans 16 residues. 60 Vbeta and 13 Jbeta primers were used in PCR. Only in-frame clones appear in the TCRdb table, and some are missing; sequencing was by immunoSEQ multiplex PCR. The table includes 200,000 or so clones, 60% to 85% detected once. The sample comprised PBMCs. The chain joins TRBV4-1 to TRBJ2-1, with TRBD2 identical over 9 bases. The source is a man between 40 and 49 years old in good health and CMV-seronegative. Here the CDR3 reads CASSQVATSGYNEQFF. CDR3 in DNA: TGCGCCAGCAGCCAAGTTGCGACTAGCGGCTACAATGAGCAGTTCTTC.